The 19 T cell receptor beta chains presented below share a single source sample, sequenced in a study of blood T cells in healthy people across ages. Through a sample-barcoded 5' primer and a J-beta primer mix, a second PCR was run for roughly 7 to 11 cycles. One entry per CDR3 protein results from TCRdb running MiXCR on the 5' RACE reads. There are some 750,000 distinct CDR3 sequences in the sample; approximately 22% occur only once, and 22% lies in the top ten. Sample: blood. The receptor source for this set is a man between 65 and 79 years old in good health.

This chain uses TRBV20-1 with TRBJ1-5; the D is unclear. Trimming removed 0 bases at V and 7 bases at J, with 13 bases between. Germline CDR1 is DFQATT and CDR2 is SNEGSKA (reference sequence). The CDR3 contains 14 residues. CDR3 coding DNA: TGCAGTGCTAGAGATTCCCCCGGAAGACAGCCCCAGCATTTT. Amino acids: CSARDSPGRQPQHF.

The rearrangement uses TRBV24-1 and TRBJ1-2, with D hard to call. Germline-derived CDR1 and CDR2 are KGHDR and SFDVKD. This CDR3 is 15 amino acids long. The V end lost 1 base, the J end lost 0 bases, and 8 bases lay between the germline ends. CDR3 in amino acids: CATSDFSGSNYGYTF. In DNA, the CDR3 is TGTGCCACCAGTGATTTTAGCGGATCTAACTATGGCTACACCTTC.

The V and J genes are TRBV12-3 or TRBV12-4 and TRBJ1-4; 9 nucleotides align to TRBD1. V lost 4 bases to trimming and J lost 5 bases; unmatched junction nucleotides: 5. The length of the CDR3 is 15 residues. CDR3 sequence reads: CASSCSGTGNEKLFF. DNA of the CDR3: TGTGCCAGCAGTTGCTCCGGGACAGGGAATGAAAAACTGTTTTTT.

The V and J genes are TRBV20-1 and TRBJ2-1; a weak D match, TRBD1 (5 bases). CDR3 length: 12 amino acids. V was pared by 4 bases and J by 7 bases, with 11 bases between. The germline V gene encodes CDR1 DFQATT and CDR2 SNEGSKA (reference sequence). CDR3 protein: CSAISQGNEQFF. The CDR3 nucleotides are TGCAGTGCTATCTCGCAGGGTAATGAGCAGTTCTTC.

V gene TRBV5-5 combines with J gene TRBJ2-1; D not certain. V was clipped by 4 bases and J by 0 bases, with 11 bases between them. The CDR3 length is 15 residues. In germline, CDR1 is SGHKS, CDR2 YYEKEE (reference sequence). CDR3 nucleotides: TGTGCCAGCAGCGCCGACTGGGGCTCCTACAATGAGCAGTTCTTC. Translation gives CASSADWGSYNEQFF.

The rearrangement joins TRBV2 to TRBJ2-5, with 7 bases lining up with TRBD2. CDR1 and CDR2 from the germline V gene are SNHLY and FYNNEI. There are 12 residues in the CDR3. Germline trimming cut 6 bases from V and 2 bases from J; bases unmatched to any gene: 0. CDR3 sequence reads: CASRREQETQYF. The CDR3 DNA is TGTGCCAGCAGGCGGGAGCAAGAGACCCAGTACTTC. The full variable domain, with the rest looked up from reference TRBV2 and TRBJ2-5, is EPEVTQTPSHQVTQMGQEVILRCVPISNHLYFYWYRQILGQKVEFLVSFYNNEISEKSEIFDDQFSVERPDGSNFTLKIRSTKLEDSAMYFCASRREQETQYFGPGTRLLVL.

This clonotype was detected only a few times. The chain is built from TRBV20-1 and TRBJ1-6; D is unresolved. Germline V gene data show CDR1 as DFQATT and CDR2 as SNEGSKA (reference sequence). This CDR3 contains 12 residues. V was clipped by 5 bases and J by 10 bases, with 12 bases between them. As DNA, the CDR3 is TGCAGTGCTTCCCCCCTGGGCTCACCCCTCCACTTT. As protein: CSASPLGSPLHF.

The V and J genes are TRBV7-6 and TRBJ2-7; 7 nucleotides agree with TRBD1. Germline-derived CDR1 and CDR2 are SGHVS and FNYEAQ. There are 14 residues in the CDR3. V gave up 5 bases and J gave up 0 bases; unmatched junction bases: 4. CDR3 sequence: CASSVTGVSYEQYF. CDR3 nucleotides: TGTGCCAGCAGCGTTACAGGGGTCTCCTACGAGCAGTACTTC.

This clonotype was detected ten times or more. The chain carries TRBV19 and TRBJ2-1; 11 bases match TRBD1. Germline V CDR1 and CDR2: LNHDA, SQIVND (reference sequence). This CDR3 is 15 amino acids long. Unmatched junction bases numbered 5, after V lost 4 bases and J lost 6 bases. CDR3 protein: CASSKQGQGGNEQFF. DNA of the CDR3: TGTGCCAGTAGTAAACAGGGACAGGGGGGCAATGAGCAGTTCTTC.

This clonotype was found a few times. The gene calls are TRBV12-3 or TRBV12-4 and TRBJ2-2; no clear D gene. Trimming took off 3 bases at V and 6 bases at J, with 8 bases between the two ends. The length of the CDR3 is 13 residues. The CDR3 DNA reads as TGTGCCAGCAGTTTGGGTCCTCCCGGGGAGCTGTTTTTT. This sequence encodes CASSLGPPGELFF.

The chain has TRBV20-1 and TRBJ2-5, with D hard to call. V was trimmed by 3 bases and J by 2 bases, leaving 10 bases between them. The CDR3 has 13 amino acids. Per germline, CDR1 DFQATT and CDR2 SNEGSKA (reference sequence). The CDR3 sequence: CSARGSRQETQYF. Here the CDR3 DNA reads TGCAGTGCTAGGGGGTCGCGACAAGAGACCCAGTACTTC.

The chain recombines TRBV7-2 with TRBJ1-4, with TRBD1 as a possible D gene (6 bases). V was clipped by 5 bases and J by 14 bases, with 21 bases between them. Germline loops: CDR1 SGHTA, CDR2 FQGNSA. This CDR3 spans 14 amino acids. CDR3 in DNA: TGTGCCAGCAGCCCACCGACCGCACAAGGGGGGCTGTTTTTT. This sequence encodes CASSPPTAQGGLFF.

The table lists this clonotype with a few counts. The gene calls are TRBV5-6 and TRBJ2-3, with 9 bases fitting TRBD1. Germline V gene data show CDR1 as SGHDT and CDR2 as YYEEEE. V was pared by 4 bases and J by 4 bases, with 7 bases of the junction left unmatched. CDR3 length equals 15 residues. CDR3 coding DNA: TGTGCCAGCAGCAGACAACAGGGGGCCTCAGATACGCAGTATTTT. As protein: CASSRQQGASDTQYF.

Here the CDR3 DNA reads TGCAGCGTTGAAAGAGGGACTAGCGGGGGGTACAATGAGCAGTTCTTC. This translates into CSVERGTSGGYNEQFF. The rearrangement joins TRBV29-1 to TRBJ2-5; TRBD2 matches at 15 bases. The J call may be mistaken, given a closer DNA end match to TRBJ2-1. The V gene's germline CDR1 is SQVTM and CDR2 ANQGSEA. The CDR3 has 16 residues.

This clonotype was counted between two and nine times. V gene TRBV12-3 or TRBV12-4 combines with J gene TRBJ1-5; 9 bases match TRBD1. V lost 6 bases, J lost 6 bases, and 9 bases stayed unmatched. CDR3 length equals 15 residues. CDR3 in DNA: TGTGCCAGCAGGTGGGGTACAGGGGGCGGTCAGCCCCAGCATTTT. Its translation is CASRWGTGGGQPQHF.

This clonotype was picked up a small number of times. The V and J genes are TRBV2 and TRBJ2-3; D remains unclear. V lost 3 bases and J 0 bases, leaving 10 bases between the germline ends. The CDR3 sequence is 15 residues long. CDR1 and CDR2 (germline): SNHLY, FYNNEI. The DNA for the CDR3 is TGTGCCAGCAGTGAGGACGGAACTAGCACAGATACGCAGTATTTT. Its translation: CASSEDGTSTDTQYF.

This clonotype was observed a few times. This chain links TRBV7-6 with TRBJ1-5; D gene ambiguous. CDR3 length: 15 residues. Trimming cost V 1 base and J 2 bases, with 9 bases left between them. CDR1 is SGHVS, CDR2 FNYEAQ, per germline. CDR3 nucleotides: TGTGCCAGCAGCTTAGAGAGGCACCGCAATCAGCCCCAGCATTTT. It encodes CASSLERHRNQPQHF. Combining the CDR3 with reference TRBV7-6 and TRBJ1-5 gives the whole variable domain GAGVSQSPRYKVTKRGQDVALRCDPISGHVSLYWYRQALGQGPEFLTYFNYEAQQDKSGLPNDRFSAERPEGSISTLTIQRTEQRDSAMYRCASSLERHRNQPQHFGDGTRLSIL.

This clonotype was counted many times. This sequence joins TRBV29-1 and TRBJ2-1; TRBD2 is a possible D gene (6 bases). Germline V gene data show CDR1 as SQVTM and CDR2 as ANQGSEA. Trimming cost V 1 base and J 8 bases, with 12 bases left between them. There are 13 residues in the CDR3. The CDR3 reads CSVEGLVYDEQFF. The CDR3 DNA reads as TGCAGCGTTGAAGGACTAGTGTATGATGAGCAGTTCTTC.

The rearrangement links TRBV29-1 to TRBJ2-7, with D uncertain. The V gene lost 2 bases and the J gene lost 4 bases, with 12 bases spanning the gap. In germline, CDR1 is SQVTM, CDR2 ANQGSEA. The length of the CDR3 is 13 residues. Written as DNA, the CDR3 is TGCAGCGTTGAATCGGCAGGTTTGTACGAGCAGTACTTC. Translation gives CSVESAGLYEQYF.